This TCR beta chain was sequenced during a study of T cell repertoires in cytomegalovirus infection. Study background: Indications came from public TCR beta signatures; they pointed to CMV infection and to a matching HLA type. Notes on the study in general: Dominant in the ex vivo response were TCR beta clonotypes restricted by HLA-C and specific for CMV. Using cumulative public TCR beta family frequency, the authors identified those who carried CMV together with the relevant HLA.

Germline V gene data show CDR1 as MNHNY and CDR2 as SVGAGI (reference sequence). Trimming took 2 bases from V and 5 from J; bases not matched to a gene: 18. The CDR3 loop spans 18 amino acids. TCRdb itself ran the reads through MiXCR, one entry per CDR3 protein. The sample contains under 600,000 distinct CDR3 sequences, 15% to 20% of which appear only once. In this sample, this clonotype turned up a few times. Its antigen remains unidentified. This TCR was sampled from a human donor in good health (CMV status not recorded). Some clones in this sample may be carry-over from other donors' samples. Sequencing was done on a sample of CD8+ T cells from PBMCs. The V gene is TRBV6-6, the J gene TRBJ2-7; 7 nucleotides match TRBD2. DNA for the CDR3: TGTGCCAGCAGTTACACCGGACTAGAGGTCACCTGGAGCGACGAGCAGTACTTC. This codes for CASSYTGLEVTWSDEQYF.